There are a few counts of the clone carrying this TCR beta chain. Its antigen is not known. The read ends 3 residues shy of where the CDR3 ends; the end is completed using the germline J gene. Assay used: immunoSEQ multiplex PCR; TCRdb lists only in-frame clones, some missing. The sample shows around 55,000 clones, no singletons; the ten largest hold about 1.8%. This specimen belongs to a study of T cell clonality in common variable immunodeficiency. Study findings and constraints: Fewer TCRbeta clones were shared among CVID subjects than controls. In common variable immunodeficiency, TCR beta chains reportedly carried fewer deletions and N-nucleotide insertions. CVID subjects showed higher TCRbeta clonality than healthy controls.

Most patients and controls had Caucasian heritage. The CDR3 runs 18 residues. CDR1 and CDR2 from the germline V gene are KGHSH and LQKENI. The TCR was taken from a person between 18 and 75 years old in good health. The sample taken for sequencing was peripheral blood mononuclear cells. V is TRBV18 and J is TRBJ1-2, with D tentatively TRBD1 (5 bases). Here the CDR3 reads CASSQGLAGGSSYNDYTF. The sequenced part of the CDR3 DNA is TGTGCCAGCTCACAAGGACTAGCGGGGGGGAGCTCCTACAATGAC.